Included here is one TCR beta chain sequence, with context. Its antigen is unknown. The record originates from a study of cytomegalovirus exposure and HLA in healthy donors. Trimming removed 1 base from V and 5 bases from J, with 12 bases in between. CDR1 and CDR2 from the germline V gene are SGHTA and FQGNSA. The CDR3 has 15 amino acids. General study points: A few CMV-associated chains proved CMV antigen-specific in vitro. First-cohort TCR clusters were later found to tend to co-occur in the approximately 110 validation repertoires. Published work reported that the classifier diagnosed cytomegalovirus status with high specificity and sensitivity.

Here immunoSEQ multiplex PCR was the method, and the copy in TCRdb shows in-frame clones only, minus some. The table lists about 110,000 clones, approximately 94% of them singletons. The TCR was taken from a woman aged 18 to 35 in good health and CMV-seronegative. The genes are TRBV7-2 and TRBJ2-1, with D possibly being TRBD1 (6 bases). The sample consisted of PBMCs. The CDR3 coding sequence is TGTGCCAGCAGCTTAGTTGCAGGGGTCAACAATGAGCAGTTCTTC. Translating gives CASSLVAGVNNEQFF.